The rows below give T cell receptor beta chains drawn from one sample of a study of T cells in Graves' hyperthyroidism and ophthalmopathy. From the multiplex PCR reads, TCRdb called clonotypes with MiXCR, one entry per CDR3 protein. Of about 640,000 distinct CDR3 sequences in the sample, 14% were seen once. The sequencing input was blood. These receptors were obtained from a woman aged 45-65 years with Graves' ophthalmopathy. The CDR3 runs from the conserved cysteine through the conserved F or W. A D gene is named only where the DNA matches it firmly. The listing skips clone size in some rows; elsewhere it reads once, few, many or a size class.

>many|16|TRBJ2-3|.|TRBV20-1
CSARRSSGGRTDTQYF
TGCAGTGCTAGACGTTCCAGTGGAGGGAGGACAGATACGCAGTATTTT
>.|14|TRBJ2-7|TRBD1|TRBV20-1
CSAPRGTGIYEQYF
TGCAGTGCACCCCGGGGGACAGGGATCTACGAGCAGTACTTC
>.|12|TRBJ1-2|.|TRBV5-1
CASSQLSYGYTF
TGTGCCAGCAGCCAACTTTCCTATGGCTACACCTTC
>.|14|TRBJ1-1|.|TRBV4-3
CASSLATDNTEAFF
TGCGCCAGCAGCCTAGCGACAGATAACACTGAAGCTTTCTTT
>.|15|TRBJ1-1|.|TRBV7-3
CASSLSGWGNTEAFF
TGTGCCAGCAGCTTGTCAGGGTGGGGAAACACTGAAGCTTTCTTT
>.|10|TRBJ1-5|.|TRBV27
CATGKQPQHF
TGTGCCACCGGAAAACAGCCCCAGCATTTT
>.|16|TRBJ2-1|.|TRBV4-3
CASSQDRGEGERVQFF
TGCGCCAGCAGCCAAGATCGAGGAGAGGGAGAGAGAGTGCAGTTCTTC
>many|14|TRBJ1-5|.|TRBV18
CASSPGGTFKPQHF
TGTGCCAGCTCACCGGGTGGGACCTTCAAGCCCCAGCATTTT
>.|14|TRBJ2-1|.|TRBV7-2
CATASDNRLSEQFF
TGTGCCACCGCATCGGATAACCGGCTGTCTGAGCAGTTCTTC
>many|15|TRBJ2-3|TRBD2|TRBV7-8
CASSLAALSPDTQYF
TGTGCCAGCAGTCTAGCGGCCCTGAGCCCAGATACGCAGTATTTT
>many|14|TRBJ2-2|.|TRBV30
CAWSETGFTGELFF
TGTGCCTGGAGTGAAACGGGATTCACCGGGGAGCTGTTTTTT
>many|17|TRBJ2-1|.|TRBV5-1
CASRGEGVMGSYNEQFF
TGCGCCAGCAGAGGGGAAGGGGTCATGGGGTCCTACAATGAGCAGTTCTTC
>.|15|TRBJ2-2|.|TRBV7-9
CASSRQAKDTGELFF
TGTGCCAGCAGCCGACAGGCAAAAGACACCGGGGAGCTGTTTTTT
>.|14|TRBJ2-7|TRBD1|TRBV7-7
CASSSGQAPYEQYF
TGTGCTAGCAGCTCCGGACAGGCCCCCTACGAGCAGTACTTC
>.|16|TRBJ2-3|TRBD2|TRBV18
CASSPRAGVETDTQYF
TGTGCCAGCTCACCTCGGGCGGGAGTCGAGACAGATACGCAGTATTTT
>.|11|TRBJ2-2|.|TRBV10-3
CAISPAGELFF
TGTGCCATCAGCCCAGCCGGGGAGCTGTTTTTT
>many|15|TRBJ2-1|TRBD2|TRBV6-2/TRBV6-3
CASSLLAGALDEQFF
TGTGCCAGCAGTCTGCTAGCGGGAGCTCTAGATGAGCAGTTCTTC
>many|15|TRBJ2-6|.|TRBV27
CASSSRSSGANVLTF
TGTGCCAGCAGTTCGAGGAGCTCTGGGGCCAACGTCCTGACTTTC
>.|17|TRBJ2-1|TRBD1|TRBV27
CASSLVRWRQGYNEQFF
TGTGCCAGCAGTTTAGTAAGGTGGAGACAGGGTTACAATGAGCAGTTCTTC
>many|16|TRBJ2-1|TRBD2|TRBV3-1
CASSNVGLAGGNEQFF
TGTGCCAGCAGCAACGTAGGGCTAGCGGGAGGCAATGAGCAGTTCTTC
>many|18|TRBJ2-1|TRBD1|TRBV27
CASSLWGPRTGDYNEQFF
TGTGCCAGCAGTTTATGGGGACCGAGGACAGGAGACTACAATGAGCAGTTCTTC
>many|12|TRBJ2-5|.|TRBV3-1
CASSQGVGTQYF
TGTGCCAGCAGCCAGGGCGTTGGGACCCAGTACTTC
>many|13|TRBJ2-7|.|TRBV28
CATKGPAAYEQYF
TGTGCCACAAAGGGGCCGGCCGCCTACGAGCAGTACTTC
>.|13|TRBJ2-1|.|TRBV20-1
CSASVAVGNEQFF
TGCAGTGCTAGTGTGGCCGTAGGCAATGAGCAGTTCTTC
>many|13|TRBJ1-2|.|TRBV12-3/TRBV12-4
CASSLAGIYGYTF
TGTGCCAGCAGTTTAGCTGGGATCTATGGCTACACCTTC
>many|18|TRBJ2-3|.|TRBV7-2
CASSFIELSGDGRDTQYF
TGTGCCAGCAGCTTTATCGAGTTGTCCGGAGATGGGCGAGATACGCAGTATTTT
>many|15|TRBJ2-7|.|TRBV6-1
CASSRGAPYSYEQYF
TGTGCCAGCAGCCGTGGGGCACCCTACTCCTACGAGCAGTACTTC
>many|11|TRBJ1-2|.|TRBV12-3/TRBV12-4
CASGGHYGYTF
TGTGCCAGCGGGGGGCACTATGGCTACACCTTC
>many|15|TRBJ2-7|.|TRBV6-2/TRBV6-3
CASSSPGPRAYEQYF
TGTGCCAGCAGTTCTCCGGGACCTCGGGCCTACGAGCAGTACTTC
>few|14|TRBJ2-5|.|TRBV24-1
CATSDLGGVGTQYF
TGTGCCACCAGTGATTTGGGGGGAGTTGGGACCCAGTACTTC
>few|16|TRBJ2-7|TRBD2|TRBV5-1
CASSLVPAGGGYEQYF
TGCGCCAGCAGCTTGGTCCCGGCGGGAGGAGGTTACGAGCAGTACTTC
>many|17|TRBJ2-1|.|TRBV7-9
CASSLRSRRRGYNEQFF
TGTGCCAGCAGCTTAAGGTCGCGGAGGCGGGGCTACAATGAGCAGTTCTTC
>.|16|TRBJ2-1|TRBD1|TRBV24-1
CATSDTRQGSYNEQFF
TGTGCCACCAGTGATACCCGACAGGGTTCCTACAATGAGCAGTTCTTC
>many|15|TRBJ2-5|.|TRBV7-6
CASSLTGIGEETQYF
TGTGCCAGCAGCTTAACGGGTATCGGGGAAGAGACCCAGTACTTC
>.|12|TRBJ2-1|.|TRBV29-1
CSVEARYNEQFF
TGCAGCGTTGAAGCTCGCTACAATGAGCAGTTCTTC
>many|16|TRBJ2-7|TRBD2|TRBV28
CASRSDGTSGLYEQYF
TGTGCCAGCAGGTCTGACGGGACTAGCGGACTGTACGAGCAGTACTTC
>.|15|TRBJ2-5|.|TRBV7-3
CASSTTGQAGETQYF
TGTGCCAGCAGCACTACGGGCCAAGCCGGAGAGACCCAGTACTTC
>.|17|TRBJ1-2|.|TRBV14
CASSPGAGSDARYGYTF
TGTGCCAGCAGCCCGGGAGCTGGGTCCGACGCGAGATATGGCTACACCTTC
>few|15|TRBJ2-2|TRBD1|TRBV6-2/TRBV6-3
CASSLTDRGTGELFF
TGTGCCAGCAGCCTGACCGACAGGGGCACCGGGGAGCTGTTTTTT
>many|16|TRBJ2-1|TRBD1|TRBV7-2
CASSLRDRRSYNEQFF
TGTGCCAGCAGCCTACGGGACAGGCGTTCCTACAATGAGCAGTTCTTC
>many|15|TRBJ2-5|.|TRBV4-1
CASSQDQGAQETQYF
TGCGCCAGCAGCCAAGATCAAGGGGCCCAGGAGACCCAGTACTTC
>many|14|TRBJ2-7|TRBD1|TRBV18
CASSPGTGWYEQYF
TGTGCCAGCTCACCCGGGACAGGTTGGTACGAGCAGTACTTC
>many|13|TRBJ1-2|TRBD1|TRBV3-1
CASSLQGVVGYTF
TGTGCCAGCAGCCTACAGGGGGTGGTTGGCTACACCTTC
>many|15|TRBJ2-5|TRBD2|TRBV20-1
CSASGTSGSQETQYF
TGCAGTGCTAGCGGGACTAGCGGAAGCCAAGAGACCCAGTACTTC
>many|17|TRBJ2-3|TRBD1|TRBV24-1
CATSDFPGTGGTDTQYF
TGTGCCACCAGTGATTTCCCCGGGACAGGGGGCACAGATACGCAGTATTTT
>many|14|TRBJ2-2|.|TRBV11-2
CASSTRGGTGELFF
TGTGCCAGCAGCACGCGAGGTGGCACCGGGGAGCTGTTTTTT
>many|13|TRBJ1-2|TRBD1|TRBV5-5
CASSRTGGEGYTF
TGTGCCAGCAGCAGGACAGGGGGCGAAGGCTACACCTTC
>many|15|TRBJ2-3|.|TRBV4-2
CASSQANGLTDTQYF
TGTGCCAGCAGCCAAGCCAACGGTCTCACAGATACGCAGTATTTT
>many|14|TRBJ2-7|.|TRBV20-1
CSARVDRSSYEQYF
TGCAGTGCTAGAGTAGACAGGAGCTCCTACGAGCAGTACTTC
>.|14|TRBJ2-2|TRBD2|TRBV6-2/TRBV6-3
CASRREGRTGELFF
TGTGCCAGCAGGCGGGAGGGCCGTACCGGGGAGCTGTTTTTT
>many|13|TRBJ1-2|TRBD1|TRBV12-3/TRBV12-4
CASSRGQGAGYTF
TGTGCCAGCAGTCGAGGACAGGGCGCTGGCTACACCTTC
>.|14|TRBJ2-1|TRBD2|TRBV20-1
CSARLSGSKNEQFF
TGCAGTGCTAGACTAAGCGGGAGTAAGAATGAGCAGTTCTTC
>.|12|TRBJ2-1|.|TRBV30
CAWSGRKNEQFF
TGTGCCTGGAGTGGGCGGAAAAATGAGCAGTTCTTC
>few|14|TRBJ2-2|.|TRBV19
CASSIDGSAGELFF
TGTGCCAGTAGTATAGATGGTTCCGCCGGGGAGCTGTTTTTT
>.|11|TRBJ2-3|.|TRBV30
CAWRGTDTQYF
TGTGCCTGGAGGGGCACAGATACGCAGTATTTT
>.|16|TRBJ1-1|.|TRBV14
CASSQDGQGPWTEAFF
TGTGCCAGCAGCCAAGATGGTCAGGGCCCATGGACTGAAGCTTTCTTT